This T cell receptor beta chain was sequenced for a study of blood T cell repertoires in COVID-19. The CDR3 loop spans 15 amino acids. The trim removed 4 bases at V and 8 bases at J, leaving 7 bases unmatched. Germline lookup yields CDR1 LGHNT and CDR2 FRNRAP. This table comes from immunoSEQ multiplex PCR, and its TCRdb copy is limited to in-frame clones, with some not included. The data show more than 40,000 clones, around nine tenths seen once. This rearrangement joins TRBV12-5 to TRBJ1-4, with TRBD1 identical over 10 bases. The clonotype was recovered from a man between 60 and 75 years old with active or convalescent COVID-19. The sequencing sample was made of peripheral blood. The CDR3: CASGSTGTGEEKLFF. CDR3 bases: TGTGCTAGTGGTTCTACCGGGACAGGGGAAGAAAAACTGTTTTTT.